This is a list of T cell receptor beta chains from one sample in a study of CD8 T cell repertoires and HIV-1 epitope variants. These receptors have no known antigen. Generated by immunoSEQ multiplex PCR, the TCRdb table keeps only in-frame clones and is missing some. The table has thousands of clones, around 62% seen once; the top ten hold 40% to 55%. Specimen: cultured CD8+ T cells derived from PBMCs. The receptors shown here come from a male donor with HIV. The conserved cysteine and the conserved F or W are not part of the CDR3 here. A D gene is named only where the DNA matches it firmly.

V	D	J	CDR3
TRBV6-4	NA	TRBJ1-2	ASSVEPGQSYGYT
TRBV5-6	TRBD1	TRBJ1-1	ASSSKATGAHGGTTEAF
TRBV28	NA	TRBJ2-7	ASSLLSTASYEQY
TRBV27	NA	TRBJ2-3	ASSLSSRADTQY
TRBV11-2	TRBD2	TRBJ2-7	ASSLDSAGGEVYEQY
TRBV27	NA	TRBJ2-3	ASRTWTDTQY
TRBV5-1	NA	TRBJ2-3	ASSLRLGTDTQY
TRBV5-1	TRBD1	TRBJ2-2	ASSGGQGTGELF
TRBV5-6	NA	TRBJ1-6	ASSLRAGNPMPYNSPLH
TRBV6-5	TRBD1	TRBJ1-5	ATSGGVRNQPQH
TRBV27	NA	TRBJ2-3	ASSFSPGGTDTQY
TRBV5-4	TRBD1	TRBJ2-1	ASRPGQGTFNEQF
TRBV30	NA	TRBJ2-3	AWSVREGPGTDTQY
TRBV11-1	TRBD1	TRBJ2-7	ASSLQGAYEQY
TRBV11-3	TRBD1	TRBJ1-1	ASSGPGQEPEAF
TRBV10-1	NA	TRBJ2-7	ASSESIQGRYEQY
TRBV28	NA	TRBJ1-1	ASSFQGNTEAF
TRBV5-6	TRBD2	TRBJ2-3	ASSLVRGGAGY
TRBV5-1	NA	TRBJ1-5	ASSPQGRDQPQH
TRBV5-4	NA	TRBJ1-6	ASSLGAVSPLH
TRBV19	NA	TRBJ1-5	ASSIPGDNQPQH
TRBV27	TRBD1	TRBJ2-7	ASSYSTGTHEQY
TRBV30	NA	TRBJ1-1	AWSVGVGIVEAF
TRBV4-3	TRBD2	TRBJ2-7	ASSLGLAGAYEQY
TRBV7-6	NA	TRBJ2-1	ASSLFGGVSYNEQF
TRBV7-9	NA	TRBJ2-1	ASSLDPDEQF
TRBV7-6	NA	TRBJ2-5	ASSQRTAQETQY
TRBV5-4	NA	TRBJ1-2	ASSLRGDYGYT
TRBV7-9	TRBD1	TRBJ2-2	ASSLDGQGTGELF
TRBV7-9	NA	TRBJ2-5	ASSFRETQY
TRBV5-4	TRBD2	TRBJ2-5	ASSDGTNQETQY
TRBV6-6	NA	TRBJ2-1	ASSSRDSDEQF
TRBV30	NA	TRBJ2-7	AWSISRGLYEQY
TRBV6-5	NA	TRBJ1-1	ASSYGGGTEAF
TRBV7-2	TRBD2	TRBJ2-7	ASSILAGGHEQY
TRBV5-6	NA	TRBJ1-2	ASSLGQGLIRYT
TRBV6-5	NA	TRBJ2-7	ASSYSRGASRGEQY
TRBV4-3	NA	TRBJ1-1	ASSQEDSNTEAF
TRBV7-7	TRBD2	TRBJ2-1	ASSSGTSGRSSYNEQF
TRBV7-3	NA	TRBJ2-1	ASSLDSSYNEQF
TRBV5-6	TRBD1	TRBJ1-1	ASSSPGTGVISTEAF